This TCR beta chain was documented in a study of T cell responses to AZD1222 COVID-19 vaccine. Findings of the study overall: White British people made up most donors, females outnumbered males, and clonal diversity was possibly underestimated. Reportedly, nearly half of unique spike TCRs recognized epitopes outside B.1.351/B.1.1.7 mutations.

TCRdb keeps only in-frame clones here, not all; method: immunoSEQ multiplex PCR. The sample comprises under 130,000 clones, 90% of which are singletons, and about 5% rests with the top ten. A word on this clone: The antigen is unknown.

The CDR3 consists of 16 residues. Germline V gene data show CDR1 as MNHEY and CDR2 as SMNVEV (reference sequence). The ends were cut back, 2 bases at V and 3 bases at J, with 17 bases in the middle. This receptor was identified in an adult in good health. The V gene is TRBV27, the J gene TRBJ2-7; weak D call: TRBD1 (6 bases). This material consisted of peripheral blood, taken on day 0 of AZD1222 vaccination. This CDR3 reads CASSLGFGTLFYEQYF. The DNA of the CDR3 is TGTGCCAGCAGTTTAGGGTTCGGGACACTTTTCTACGAGCAGTACTTC.